The entry that follows covers one T cell receptor beta chain sequence. What it recognizes is unknown. The CDR3 runs to 13 residues. CDR1 and CDR2 from the germline V gene are SGDLS and YYNGEE. V lost 3 bases to trimming and J lost 7 bases, with 11 bases between them. The sample belongs to a study of blood T cells in healthy people across ages. Study-level information: About one barcoded TCR beta cDNA was captured per two T cells. Whole-study results and caveats: Shifts in expanded clonotypes may have been confounded by donor CMV status, which was unknown.

A second PCR of about 6 to 12 cycles used a sample-barcoded 5' primer and a J-beta primer mix. TCRdb fed the 5' RACE reads into MiXCR, producing one record per CDR3 protein. The sample holds about 1.4 million distinct CDR3 sequences, approximately 63% seen once. This TCR was recovered from a man between 18 and 35 years old in good health. This chain uses TRBV9 with TRBJ2-1; D not resolved. Specimen: blood. CDR3 loop: CASSAKERNEQFF. The CDR3 bases are TGTGCCAGCAGCGCGAAGGAAAGGAATGAGCAGTTCTTC.